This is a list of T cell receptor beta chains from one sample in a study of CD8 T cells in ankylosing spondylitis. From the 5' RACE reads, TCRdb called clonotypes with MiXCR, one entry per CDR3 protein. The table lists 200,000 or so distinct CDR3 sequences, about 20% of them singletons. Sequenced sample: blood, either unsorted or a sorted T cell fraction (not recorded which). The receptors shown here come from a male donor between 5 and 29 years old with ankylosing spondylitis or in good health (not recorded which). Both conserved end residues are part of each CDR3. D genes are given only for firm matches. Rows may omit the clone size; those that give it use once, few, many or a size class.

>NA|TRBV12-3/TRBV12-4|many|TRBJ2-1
TGTGCCAGCAGTCAGGGCTACAATGAGCAGTTCTTC
CASSQGYNEQFF
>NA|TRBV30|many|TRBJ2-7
TGTGCCTGGGGGCACCTTAGCTCCTACGAGCAGTACTTC
CAWGHLSSYEQYF
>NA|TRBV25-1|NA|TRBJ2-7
TGTGCCAGCAGTTCCCAGGGTCCCTGGGGCGAGCAGTACTTC
CASSSQGPWGEQYF
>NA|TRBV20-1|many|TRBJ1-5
TGCAGTGCTAAGGTGGCTGGCAATCAGCCCCAGCATTTT
CSAKVAGNQPQHF
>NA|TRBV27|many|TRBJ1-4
TGTGCCAGCAGTTCCCGGGGCCTTAATGATGAACTGTTTTTT
CASSSRGLNDELFF
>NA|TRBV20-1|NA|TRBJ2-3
TGCAGTGCTAGAGAGACACCTAGCACAGATACGCAGTATTTT
CSARETPSTDTQYF
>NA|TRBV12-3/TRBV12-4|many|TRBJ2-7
TGTGCCAGCAGTTTAAGGCACAGATCCTACGAGCAGTACTTC
CASSLRHRSYEQYF
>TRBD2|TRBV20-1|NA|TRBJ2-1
TGCAGTGCTAGAGAGTACAGCGGGGGATACTCCTACAATGAGCAGTTCTTC
CSAREYSGGYSYNEQFF
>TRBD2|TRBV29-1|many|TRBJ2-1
TGCAGCGTGCGGGAGGGCCTACTCAATGAGCAGTTCTTC
CSVREGLLNEQFF
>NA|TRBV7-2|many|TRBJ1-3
TGTGCCAGCAGCCGATTGGGGTGGGAAAACACCATATATTTT
CASSRLGWENTIYF
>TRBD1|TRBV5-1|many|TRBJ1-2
TGCGCCAGCAGCTCCTTACAGGGGCCTAACTATGGCTACACCTTC
CASSSLQGPNYGYTF
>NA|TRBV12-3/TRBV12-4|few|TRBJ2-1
TGTGCCAGCGACATATGGGGGCGGAATGAGCAGTTCTTC
CASDIWGRNEQFF
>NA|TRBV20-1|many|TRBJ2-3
TGCAGTGCTAGAGATACCCACGGGGCTCATACTAGCACAGATACGCAGTATTTT
CSARDTHGAHTSTDTQYF
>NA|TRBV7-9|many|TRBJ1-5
TGTGCCAGCAGCCGAGGGGATCGGCAGCCCCAGCATTTT
CASSRGDRQPQHF
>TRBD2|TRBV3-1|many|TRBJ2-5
TGTGCCAGCAGCCCCTCTGGGACTAGCGGGAGGGCCAAGTGGGAGACCCAGTACTTC
CASSPSGTSGRAKWETQYF
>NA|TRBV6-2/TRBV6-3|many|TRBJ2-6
TGTGCCAGCAGTACAGACTCTGGGGCCAGCGTCCTGACTTTC
CASSTDSGASVLTF
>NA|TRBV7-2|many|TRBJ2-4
TGTGCCAGCAGCTCCAGACAGGTGGCCAAAAACATTCAGTACTTC
CASSSRQVAKNIQYF
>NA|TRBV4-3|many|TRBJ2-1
TGCGCCAGCAGCCAAGAGATACTTGTCGTCCATGAGCAGTTCTTC
CASSQEILVVHEQFF
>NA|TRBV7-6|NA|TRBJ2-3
TGTGCCAGCAGCCCGCGTACCAACACAGATACGCAGTATTTT
CASSPRTNTDTQYF
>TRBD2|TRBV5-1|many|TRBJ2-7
TGCGCCAGCAGCTTGGTACCAACTAGCGGAACTGGCTCCTACGAGCAGTACTTC
CASSLVPTSGTGSYEQYF
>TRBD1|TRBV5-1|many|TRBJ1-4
TGCGCCAGCAGCTTGGGACAGGGGGGAGAAAAACTGTTTTTT
CASSLGQGGEKLFF
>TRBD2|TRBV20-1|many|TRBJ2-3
TGCAGTGCTTTGCGGGAGTGGTCGCAGTATTTT
CSALREWSQYF